This T cell receptor (beta chain) was sequenced in a study of blood T cell repertoires in COVID-19. Study-wide background: From the United States, Italy and Spain came samples of acute and convalescent COVID-19. Sample material is recorded as cDNA or gDNA derived from T cells, B-cell-depleted T cells, or PBMCs.

In the study's own analysis: How many nucleated cells were present was estimated from reference gene primer amplification. Method: immunoSEQ multiplex PCR; TCRdb's copy keeps in-frame clones and lacks some. The DNA gave D and trimming, while V, J and clone size come from that table. The sample includes roughly 160,000 clones, roughly 80% of them seen just once. V shed 7 bases and J shed 0 bases, with 7 bases lying between them. CDR1 is SNHLY and CDR2 is FYNNEI in the germline V gene. The CDR3 consists of 13 residues. The chain has TRBV2 and TRBJ1-5; D is ambiguous. The material sequenced was peripheral blood. The receptor was isolated from a young man with active or convalescent COVID-19. CDR3 in amino acids: CASNTDSNQPQHF. The DNA of the CDR3 is TGTGCCAGCAATACAGATAGCAATCAGCCCCAGCATTTT. The full variable domain, in which reference TRBV2 and TRBJ1-5 provide the parts outside the CDR3, is EPEVTQTPSHQVTQMGQEVILRCVPISNHLYFYWYRQILGQKVEFLVSFYNNEISEKSEIFDDQFSVERPDGSNFTLKIRSTKLEDSAMYFCASNTDSNQPQHFGDGTRLSIL.